The rows below give T cell receptor beta chains drawn from one sample of a study of graft-versus-host responses after intestinal transplantation. These receptors are not linked to any known antigen. Clones were sequenced by immunoSEQ multiplex PCR, and TCRdb holds only the in-frame ones, with some missing. The sample holds around 110,000 clones, about 92% seen once. The starting material was unstimulated CD4+ T cells sorted from spleen or lymph node cells, obtained before transplant. These receptor sequences come from a human donor who was the organ donor for an intestinal transplant. The CDR3 runs from the conserved cysteine through the conserved F or W. A D gene is named only where the DNA matches it firmly. Clone size appears in some rows only: once, few, many, or a class for an expanded clone.

d_gene	abundance	j_gene	v_gene	CDR3nt	CDR3aa
.	.	TRBJ2-2	TRBV11-2	TGTGCCAGCAGCCCACTTGGGACCGGGGAGCTGTTTTTT	CASSPLGTGELFF
.	once	TRBJ2-2	TRBV10-3	TGTGCCATCAGCCAGAACACCGGGGAGCTGTTTTTT	CAISQNTGELFF
.	.	TRBJ1-3	TRBV10-1	TGCGCCAGCAGTGAGTCGAAGGGGGCTGGAAACACCATATATTTT	CASSESKGAGNTIYF
.	.	TRBJ1-1	TRBV20-1	TGCAGTGCTAGAGGGGTCACTGAAGCTTTCTTT	CSARGVTEAFF
.	.	TRBJ2-5	TRBV9	TGTGCCAGCAGCCCTCACAGAGGGCAAGAGACCCAGTACTTC	CASSPHRGQETQYF
.	.	TRBJ2-5	TRBV19	TGTGCCAGTAGTATCCCGGGACCACAAGAGACCCAGTACTTC	CASSIPGPQETQYF
.	.	TRBJ1-4	TRBV27	TGTGCCAGCAGTTTGTACAGGGCAACTAATGAAAAACTGTTTTTT	CASSLYRATNEKLFF
TRBD1	.	TRBJ1-2	TRBV10-3	TGTGCCATCACTGACCGGGACAGAGACTATGGCTACACCTTC	CAITDRDRDYGYTF
.	.	TRBJ1-5	TRBV28	TGTGCCAGCAGTTTTTTTGACAGAAAAAATCAGCCCCAGCATTTT	CASSFFDRKNQPQHF
.	.	TRBJ2-7	TRBV10-1	TGCGCCAGCAGTCGAGTTGGCCCTCGGTCCTACGAGCAGTACTTC	CASSRVGPRSYEQYF
.	.	TRBJ2-3	TRBV15	TGTGCCACCAGCAGAGAAAACACAGATACGCAGTATTTT	CATSRENTDTQYF
.	.	TRBJ2-5	TRBV28	TGTGCCAGCGTGAGTCAGCGGGTAGGACAAGAGACCCAGTACTTC	CASVSQRVGQETQYF
.	once	TRBJ2-1	TRBV2	TGTGCCAGCAGTGACCGGGGGCGTGAGCAGTTCTTC	CASSDRGREQFF
.	.	TRBJ2-7	TRBV5-1	TGCGCCAGCAGCCCTAACAGGAACGAGCAGTACTTC	CASSPNRNEQYF
.	.	TRBJ2-2	TRBV28	TGTGCCGCCGAGGGTAGGGGGGCGAACACCGGGGAGCTGTTTTTT	CAAEGRGANTGELFF
TRBD1	.	TRBJ1-5	TRBV28	TGTGCCAGCAGTTCCCGGTTTAGAGGGGGCAGGGGTCAGCCCCAGCATTTT	CASSSRFRGGRGQPQHF
.	.	TRBJ2-1	TRBV27	TGTGCCAGCAGTAAGTGGGACAACGAGCAGTTCTTC	CASSKWDNEQFF
TRBD2	.	TRBJ2-7	TRBV19	TGTGCCAGTGGGCCTAGCGGGAGCCACGAGCAGTACTTC	CASGPSGSHEQYF
.	.	TRBJ2-6	TRBV11-1	TGTGCCAGCAGCCCTTGGTCCGCTGGGGCCAACGTCCTGACTTTC	CASSPWSAGANVLTF
.	.	TRBJ2-7	TRBV5-1	TGCGCCAGCAGTTGGGGGGACGAGCAGTACTTC	CASSWGDEQYF
.	.	TRBJ1-6	TRBV6-1	TGTGCCAGCAGTGACAGGGGAGGTTCACCCCTCCACTTT	CASSDRGGSPLHF
TRBD1	.	TRBJ2-1	TRBV9	TGTGCCAGCAGCTTGGGTAGGGACAGGGACAATGAGCAGTTCTTC	CASSLGRDRDNEQFF
TRBD1	.	TRBJ1-2	TRBV7-8	TGTGCCAGCAGCTTAGGGGGACAGGGGAGGGGGGGCTACACCTTC	CASSLGGQGRGGYTF
.	.	TRBJ1-1	TRBV7-2	TGTGCCAGCAGCTTAGAACTGGGGCTATCAGCTTTCTTT	CASSLELGLSAFF
TRBD1	.	TRBJ1-5	TRBV6-5	TGTGCCAGCAGCGGACAGGGTCACAGTCAGCCCCAGCATTTT	CASSGQGHSQPQHF
.	once	TRBJ2-5	TRBV6-6	TGTGCCAGCAGTTACCGGGGGACCGAGTCCCAGTACTTC	CASSYRGTESQYF
TRBD2	.	TRBJ2-7	TRBV7-2	TGTGCCAGCAGCCTCCCGGGACTAGCGGGACGGTACGAGCAGTACTTC	CASSLPGLAGRYEQYF
.	.	TRBJ1-5	TRBV28	TGTGCCAGCATATTGACAGGTCCTAATCAGCCCCAGCATTTT	CASILTGPNQPQHF